A selection of T cell receptor beta chains follows, all from one sample in a study of molecular identifiers for immune sequencing clone quantification. MiXCR was run by TCRdb on the PCR reads, yielding one entry per CDR3 protein. This repertoire shows approximately 680,000 distinct CDR3 sequences, less than 30% found once; its top ten account for about 0.8%. Sequenced: naive CD8+ T cells from blood, with Jurkat cell RNA spiked in. All receptors derive from a human donor in good health. Some libraries in this study had Jurkat cell RNA spiked in. CDR3s include the opening cysteine and the closing phenylalanine or tryptophan. A D gene is named only where the DNA matches it firmly. Expanded clones are given a class, and other clones once, few, many or no size at all.

D,J,size,V,DNA,CDR3
.,TRBJ2-7,many,TRBV29-1,TGCAGCGTTGAAGACGGGCCGGGGACCTACGAGCAGTACTTC,CSVEDGPGTYEQYF
TRBD2,TRBJ2-7,.,TRBV5-5,TGTGCCAGCAGCCACATCCAGTCCGGGAGGAACGAGCAGTACTTC,CASSHIQSGRNEQYF
.,TRBJ2-5,many,TRBV9,TGTGCCAGCAGCGAGCAAGGGACTGTTGAGACCCAGTACTTC,CASSEQGTVETQYF
.,TRBJ2-6,.,TRBV7-9,TGTGCCACCTCTACATACTCTGGGGCCAACGTCCTGACTTTC,CATSTYSGANVLTF
.,TRBJ1-1,.,TRBV6-5,TGTGCCTGCAGTTACGGTAGGGTTCCTGAAGCTTTCTTT,CACSYGRVPEAFF
TRBD2,TRBJ2-5,many,TRBV12-3/TRBV12-4,TGTGCCAGCAGCCAAGCGGGAGCCAAGGAGACCCAGTACTTC,CASSQAGAKETQYF
.,TRBJ1-1,.,TRBV4-3,TGCGCCAGCGGCCAAGACAGGTACACTGAAGCTTTCTTT,CASGQDRYTEAFF
.,TRBJ2-7,.,TRBV19,TGTGCCAGTAGTCCTGGGGGGACAGCATTTACCTACGAGCAGTACTTC,CASSPGGTAFTYEQYF
TRBD2,TRBJ2-1,few,TRBV27,TGTGCCAGCAGCCCCGTGGCACTAGCGGTTTACAATGAGCAGTTCTTC,CASSPVALAVYNEQFF
.,TRBJ2-5,few,TRBV9,TGTGCCAGCAGCGACGGACAAAATCAAGAGACCCAGTACTTC,CASSDGQNQETQYF
TRBD1,TRBJ2-7,many,TRBV7-9,TGTGCCAGCAGCCCCCCCACAGGGGCACGCGACGAGCAGTACTTC,CASSPPTGARDEQYF
.,TRBJ2-7,.,TRBV4-3,TGCGCCAGCAGCCAAGAGGGCCCAGCGGTCTCCTACGAGCAGTACTTC,CASSQEGPAVSYEQYF
.,TRBJ2-7,many,TRBV4-3,TGCGCCAGCAGCCCCGGCCAGGGATACTCCTACGAGCAGTACTTC,CASSPGQGYSYEQYF
TRBD2,TRBJ2-1,.,TRBV19,TGTGCCAGTAGCGGGGGGGCATATGAGCAGTTCTTC,CASSGGAYEQFF
.,TRBJ2-1,.,TRBV20-1,TGCAGTGCTAGAGGCAGACTAAGCTCCTACAATGAGCAGTTCTTC,CSARGRLSSYNEQFF
.,TRBJ2-2,.,TRBV6-2/TRBV6-3,TGTGCCAGCAGTTACCCGACGCACACCGGGGAGCTGTTTTTT,CASSYPTHTGELFF
TRBD1,TRBJ2-7,.,TRBV4-3,TGCGCCAGCGGCCCGGACCGACAGGGTTCCTACGAGCAGTACTTC,CASGPDRQGSYEQYF
TRBD1,TRBJ1-4,.,TRBV7-9,TGTGCCAGCAGCTCAAACCACGGGGACAGGGATGAAAAACTGTTTTTT,CASSSNHGDRDEKLFF
.,TRBJ2-3,.,TRBV14,TGTGCCGGCAGCCCCGCCTCCACAGATACGCAGTATTTT,CAGSPASTDTQYF
.,TRBJ2-2,many,TRBV10-1,TGCGCCAGCAGTGTGAGGGTCACTAACACCGGGGAGCTGTTTTTT,CASSVRVTNTGELFF
.,TRBJ2-7,many,TRBV6-2/TRBV6-3,TGTGCCACCGTCGACGGATACGAGCAGTACTTC,CATVDGYEQYF
.,TRBJ2-2,.,TRBV27,TGTGCCAGCAGTTTTATAGCCGGGGAGCTGTTTTTT,CASSFIAGELFF
TRBD2,TRBJ2-3,many,TRBV12-3/TRBV12-4,TGTGCCAGCAGTGCCCCTCTTGCGGGGGGTCTTCTAGCAGATACGCAGTATTTT,CASSAPLAGGLLADTQYF
TRBD1,TRBJ2-5,.,TRBV24-1,TGTGCCACCAGTGACCTAGCGCCGGGACAGGGGGAGACCCAGTACTTC,CATSDLAPGQGETQYF
TRBD2,TRBJ2-3,.,TRBV6-2/TRBV6-3,TGTGCCAGCAGTTACTCAACGGGAGGGCCAGATACGCAGTATTTT,CASSYSTGGPDTQYF
.,TRBJ1-6,many,TRBV4-2,TGTGCCAGCAGCCAAGCCTGGCCCGCGTTGGATTCACCCCTCCACTTT,CASSQAWPALDSPLHF
.,TRBJ2-7,few,TRBV21-1,TGTGCCAGCAGCAAAGATCCGATAGGGGCGGACTACGAGCAGTACTTC,CASSKDPIGADYEQYF
TRBD1,TRBJ1-1,few,TRBV19,TGTGCCAGTAGTGCGGGACAGCACATGAACACTGAAGCTTTCTTT,CASSAGQHMNTEAFF
.,TRBJ1-1,many,TRBV6-2/TRBV6-3,TGTGCCAGCAGTTACGGGGGTGCGGGGATCGTTGCCACTGAAGCTTTCTTT,CASSYGGAGIVATEAFF
.,TRBJ2-4,many,TRBV5-1,TGCGCCAGCAGCTTGGAGCGCGAGAACATTCAGTACTTC,CASSLERENIQYF
.,TRBJ2-7,once,TRBV27,TGTGCCAGCAGTATTTGGGGGAAGGGGTACGAGCGGTACTTC,CASSIWGKGYERYF
.,TRBJ2-2,.,TRBV9,TGTGCCAGCAGCGTAGCTCCCAGGGAGCTGTTTTTT,CASSVAPRELFF
.,TRBJ2-6,many,TRBV12-3/TRBV12-4,TGTGCCAGCAGTTTAGGATTGGCCTCTGGGGCCAACGTCCTGACTTTC,CASSLGLASGANVLTF
.,TRBJ2-2,.,TRBV20-1,TGCAGTGCCCCCGCGGGGTTCACCGGGGAGCTGTTTTTT,CSAPAGFTGELFF
.,TRBJ2-1,.,TRBV25-1,TGTGCCAGACCGAAGCACCTTCGATGGGATGAGCAGTTCTTC,CARPKHLRWDEQFF
.,TRBJ2-7,.,TRBV19,TGTGCCAGTAGTATAGGCCAGGGGTACTCCTACGAGCAGTACTTC,CASSIGQGYSYEQYF